This TCR beta chain derives from a study of blood T cell repertoires in COVID-19. Whole-study context: Material from acute and convalescent COVID-19 was sourced from the United States, Italy and Spain. From T cells, B-cell-depleted T cells, or PBMCs came the material, which was cDNA or gDNA.

Under the authors' procedure: Researchers report that nucleated cell counts were estimated from reference gene primer amplification. This table comes from immunoSEQ multiplex PCR, and its TCRdb copy is limited to in-frame clones, with some not included. The DNA was the basis for D and trimming; V, J and clone size are from that table. The sample carries approximately 240,000 clones, roughly four fifths recorded once. Germline CDR1 reads SGHTA; CDR2 reads FQGNSA. V lost 4 bases and J lost 5; bases outside the gene matches: 6. The CDR3 loop spans 16 amino acids. Sequencing used peripheral blood. The chain joins TRBV7-2 to TRBJ2-1; 12 bases align to TRBD2. The receptor's source is a woman in her thirties who had recovered from COVID-19. The CDR3 DNA sequence: TGTGCCAGCAGCTACCTAGCGGGAGGGTTGGACAATGAGCAGTTCTTC. It is translated as CASSYLAGGLDNEQFF.